The 3 T cell receptor beta chains below were found in one sample sequenced in a study of T-cell reconstitution after alpha-beta-depleted transplantation in children (dated by TCRdb to 2016 to 2018). Library generation was performed with PCR. Instrument on record: Illumina HiSeq 2500. TCR libraries were prepared with molecular barcoding, using unique molecular identifiers to normalize TCRbeta repertoire quantification. TCRdb reran the public reads through fastp at Q25 and MiXCR, keeping productive beta chains. A single entry per CDR3 protein holds the most common genes and DNA from its merged rows. The sample table records about 420,000 distinct CDR3 sequences; around 15% of these occur just once. Of the sample, just under 30% is held by the ten largest clones. This sample's treatment or condition label indicates: allogeneic hematopoietic cell transplantation with graft depleted of TCRalphabeta T cells and CD19 B cells.

The sequenced sample was PBMCs, mostly from graft donor cells, obtained 360 days after TCRalphabeta/CD19-depleted stem cell transplant. These receptors were taken from a boy in the first two years of life who had a stem cell transplant for Wiskott-Aldrich syndrome, so the T cells may come from the graft donor.

The chain has TRBV28 and TRBJ2-7; TRBD1 agrees at 8 bases. V shed 8 bases and J 2 bases; nucleotides not matched to a gene: 5. Germline values: CDR1 MDHEN, CDR2 SYDVKM. The CDR3 contains 13 residues. In DNA form, the CDR3 reads TGTGCCAGCTGTAGGACAGGGCCCTACGAGCAGTACTTC. This translates into CASCRTGPYEQYF.

This clonotype was detected many times. The rearrangement joins TRBV29-1 to TRBJ2-7, with 7 bases lining up with TRBD1. Germline CDR1 SQVTM, CDR2 ANQGSEA. The CDR3 spans 12 residues. The V gene end was trimmed by 4 bases and the J gene end by 4 bases; junction bases not matched to a gene: 4. The CDR3 region is CSVGDRVYEQYF. The CDR3 nucleotides are TGCAGCGTTGGAGACAGGGTGTACGAGCAGTACTTC.

This clonotype came up a few times. The rearrangement links TRBV4-3 to TRBJ2-3; D not certain. With 0 bases removed from V and 1 base from J, the gap between germline ends came to 8 bases. The CDR3 extends over 15 amino acids. Germline V gene sequence: CDR1 LGHNA, CDR2 YSLEER. CDR3 DNA: TGCGCCAGCAGCCAAGAGGGCGCAGGCACAGATACGCAGTATTTT. Translating it yields CASSQEGAGTDTQYF.